This TCR beta chain comes out of a study of blood T cell repertoires in COVID-19. For the study at large: Both acute and convalescent COVID-19 samples were obtained from the United States, Italy and Spain.

CDR3 length: 14 residues. Germline V gene data show CDR1 as SGHRS and CDR2 as YFSETQ. V was pared by 4 bases and J by 4 bases, with 11 bases between. The data were produced by immunoSEQ multiplex PCR, yet TCRdb's version contains in-frame clones alone and is incomplete. The sample gives roughly 260,000 clones, approximately 89% of which show up once; over 2% is in the top ten. This sequence joins TRBV5-1 and TRBJ2-2, with TRBD1 as a possible D gene (6 bases). The source material was peripheral blood. The source of this sequence is a woman in her forties or fifties with acute or convalescent COVID-19. The CDR3 reads CASSNTGSTGELFF. The CDR3 DNA reads TGCGCCAGCAGCAACACAGGGTCCACCGGGGAGCTGTTTTTT.